Listed below are T cell receptor beta chains from one sample, sequenced in a study of CD8 T cells in ankylosing spondylitis. TCRdb redid the calling of the 5' RACE reads with MiXCR, one entry per CDR3 protein. The table lists about 240,000 distinct CDR3 sequences, about 9.1% of them singletons. Sequencing used blood, either unsorted or a sorted T cell fraction (not recorded which). The source of these receptors is a male donor with ankylosing spondylitis or in good health (not recorded which). The CDR3 runs from the conserved cysteine through the conserved F or W. The order of the fields is V gene, J gene, clone size, D gene, CDR3 protein, CDR3 DNA. D genes are given only for firm matches. Clone size is given for some rows only: seen once, a few or many times, or a class if the clone is expanded.

TRBV30	TRBJ1-2	few	TRBD1	CAWSAGQGPTNYGYTF	TGTGCCTGGAGTGCCGGACAGGGGCCAACTAACTATGGCTACACCTTC
TRBV24-1	TRBJ2-1	many	TRBD2	CATRTSGPGDEQFF	TGTGCCACCAGGACTAGCGGGCCGGGGGATGAGCAGTTCTTC
TRBV5-1	TRBJ1-6	many	.	CASSLEVVAGRPFDSPLHF	TGCGCCAGCAGCTTGGAAGTTGTCGCCGGGAGGCCCTTCGATTCACCCCTCCACTTT
TRBV7-2	TRBJ2-1	.	.	CASSLGTQGEQFF	TGTGCCAGCAGCTTAGGGACTCAGGGGGAGCAGTTCTTC
TRBV20-1	TRBJ1-1	many	.	CSAGGTFLTEAFF	TGCAGTGCGGGCGGGACCTTCCTGACTGAAGCTTTCTTT
TRBV20-1	TRBJ2-7	many	.	CSARADSFGSYEQYF	TGCAGTGCTAGAGCCGACAGTTTTGGTTCCTACGAGCAGTACTTC
TRBV10-3	TRBJ1-5	many	TRBD1	CAISGGGTGNNQPQHF	TGTGCCATCAGTGGAGGAGGGACAGGGAACAATCAGCCCCAGCATTTT
TRBV20-1	TRBJ2-5	many	.	CSAGELGVQETQYF	TGCAGTGCTGGGGAGTTGGGGGTACAAGAGACCCAGTACTTC
TRBV3-1	TRBJ2-7	many	.	CASSQDASSYEQYF	TGTGCCAGCAGCCAAGACGCAAGCTCCTACGAGCAGTACTTC
TRBV7-9	TRBJ1-3	.	TRBD1	CASSPRQGQGSGNTIYF	TGTGCCAGCAGCCCTAGACAGGGCCAGGGCTCTGGAAACACCATATATTTT
TRBV25-1	TRBJ1-6	few	.	CASSGDRNNSPLHF	TGTGCCAGCAGTGGTGACAGGAATAATTCACCCCTCCACTTT
TRBV7-2	TRBJ1-3	many	.	CASSLGPAYSGNTIYF	TGTGCCAGCAGCTTAGGGCCGGCTTACTCTGGAAACACCATATATTTT
TRBV5-6	TRBJ2-2	many	.	CASSRPFLGTGELFF	TGTGCCAGCAGCCGACCCTTTCTGGGCACCGGGGAGCTGTTTTTT
TRBV7-9	TRBJ2-7	many	.	CASSPLDGAYEQYF	TGTGCCAGCAGCCCCCTAGACGGAGCCTACGAGCAGTACTTC
TRBV19	TRBJ2-2	.	.	CASSSRRGYTGELFF	TGTGCCAGTAGTTCCCGCAGGGGTTACACCGGGGAGCTGTTTTTT